This TCR beta chain was documented in a study of cytomegalovirus exposure and HLA in healthy donors (dated by TCRdb to 2016 to 2017). Looking at the study overall: An earlier analysis of approximately 600 of the donors reported 250 to 300 Gb of sequence data and 120 million or so unique TCR beta sequences from 150 million to 200 million T cells. Approximately 310 gigabases of sequencing data and 78 million or so unique TCR sequences were included in an early release covering about 700 HLA-typed donors. Both class I and class II loci were covered by HLA typing, at four-digit resolution. A separate validation cohort of 100 to 150 different subjects was used in addition to the roughly 720-subject first cohort. The later analysis used no new phenotypic data to find candidate immune exposures, relying instead on TCR beta sequences and their occurrence across donors. The number of donors typed differed by locus, with about 629-640 for A, B, C, DRB1 and DQB1, more than 500 for DQA1, over 600 for DPA1, and 400 to 490 for DPB1. Genome-wide SNP genotypes for about 60% of the roughly 670 donors were used in a later genetic analysis, which treated that subset as a discovery cohort. High-throughput TCR immunosequencing, statistical association of individual TCRs with disease status, and machine learning were combined to predict cytomegalovirus infection status. The T cell repertoires of several hundred subjects were profiled by immunosequencing and related to cytomegalovirus serostatus. Donor age, sex, ethnicity and CMV serostatus were collected together with the repertoire data. Of the 398 genotyped donors, 81% were placed in the genetic ancestry cluster associated with self-reported Caucasian donors. The study aimed to test whether cataloging public T cell receptors could reveal signatures of past pathogen exposure. An earlier analysis of more than 450 of the donors used high-throughput TCR beta sequencing to judge whether each TCR beta V gene segment behaved as functional or pseudogenic. All discovery cohort repertoires had been generated on a single sequencing platform. A later analysis re-analyzed previously published TCR beta repertoires from about 730 donors and added high-resolution HLA genotyping to study TCR occurrence patterns. A few DR-DQ haplotypes were handled as single units for association and clustering because linkage in the cohort was strong. Across approximately 400 genotyped donors of the cohort, an average of approximately 220,000 unique TCR beta nucleotide sequences per donor were sequenced, and about a sixth of those sequences were non-productive. Paper-wide results and their limitations: In a later analysis, the rate of TCR association differed among HLA loci, with DRB1 alleles having the most associated TCRs and HLA-C alleles having the fewest. At a false discovery rate of 0.05, a later analysis linked under 20,000 TCR beta sequences to specific HLA alleles. The sequencing pipeline was judged likely to have produced a cluster of highly shared sequence variants as a technical artifact. The study listed 150 to 200 TCR beta chains as associated with cytomegalovirus. Because HLA typing was missing for some donors at each locus, association tests included only the typed subset. In an earlier analysis of roughly 560 of the donors, most TCR beta V segments were observed in productive rearrangements about 87% or about 30% of the time, broadly matching IMGT annotations. Only TCR beta chains were sequenced in this cohort, and the absence of alpha or paired-chain data limited detectable features. Because counts were too low, about 18 rarely observed V segments, including chromosome 9 orphons, were excluded from the earlier analysis of roughly 580 of the donors. Compared with the approximately 720-donor mean, donors in an Asian-associated ancestry cluster had fewer N-insertions in productive TCRs, according to a later genetic analysis. Most TCR sequences were seen in very few donors, while some public TCRs were found in many individuals. Several of the top co-occurrence clusters appeared to be linked to parvovirus B19, influenza, CMV and Epstein-Barr virus, according to a later analysis. The presence/absence analyses assumed that sequencing depth was roughly uniform across donors, and that assumption may not be true. The 87-base-pair reads could not distinguish some IMGT-functional V segments, including TRBV6-2 and TRBV6-3, so those segments were excluded. Linkage disequilibrium might explain the correlated functional status among segregating V segments, but an unknown experimental factor could not be excluded. When HLA alleles, especially DR and DQ, strongly co-occurred, attributing TCR associations to individual alleles was difficult. It was suggested by the authors that the approach could potentially be generalized to other disease states and immunological phenotypes. In a later analysis, HLA-associated TCR beta chains were found to be more clonally expanded and to have lower generation probabilities than equally common non-associated chains. In vitro tests confirmed that a few of the cytomegalovirus-associated TCR beta chains recognize cytomegalovirus antigens. Most CMV-associated TCR beta chains appeared to be HLA-restricted in a later analysis, and the HLA associations seemed to be driven largely by CMV exposure. Immune exposure information for the cohort was limited to CMV serostatus. Cytomegalovirus status was reported to be diagnosed by the classifier with high specificity and sensitivity in both the original and validation cohorts. V-gene and J-gene trimming of TCR beta chains was associated with a missense DCLRE1C variant in a later genetic analysis, and the association was replicated in an independent cohort. A further reported finding was that TCR beta sequences accurately predicted the HLA-A and HLA-B alleles for most subjects in the first cohort.

Points on this clone: Its antigen has not been determined. Base qualities were left out, and no much larger clone turns up one base away.

The V and J ends are trimmed by 5 bases and 4 bases, leaving 15 bases between them. Its CDR3 holds 15 amino acids, cysteine through phenylalanine. The DNA shown is the 45-base CDR3, in frame from base 1. The germline V gene encodes CDR1 MDHEN and CDR2 SYDVKM. Library preparation employed the immunoSEQ multiplex PCR assay. The multiplex PCR relied on a mix of 60 forward primers for TCR Vbeta segments and 13 reverse primers for TCR Jbeta segments. The CDR3 region of rearranged TCR beta genes was amplified from genomic DNA by a multiplex PCR assay. The Illumina HiSeq System was used to sequence the amplified TCR beta libraries as 87-base-pair reads. As for how the authors treated the data: In a later analysis, 80 million or so unique TCR beta chains were counted across the 500 to 850 repertoires, and roughly 10 million of these chains were shared by at least two donors. Raw reads were error-corrected and collapsed into unique sequences with a nearest-neighbor algorithm that merged closely related sequences to remove PCR and sequencing errors. Alignment of CDR3 sequences to IMGT reference sequences was used to assign V, D and J gene segments. For a sequence to be retained, a match of at least six nucleotides to both a V gene segment and a J gene segment was required. Rearrangements were classified as productive when the CDR3 lacked stop codons and remained in frame with V and J, and all other rearrangements were classified as non-productive. CDR3 was defined by IMGT convention, running from the second conserved V-encoded cysteine to the conserved J-encoded phenylalanine. The earlier analysis of 500 to 750 of the donors excluded any sequence lacking an unambiguous match to a single V gene segment. In an earlier analysis of approximately 590 of the donors, a V segment was called functional when productive rearrangements were above 56.7%, and segregating when the standard deviation between donors exceeded 5%. A statistical classification framework was built for diagnosing cytomegalovirus status from the catalog of TCR beta chain sequences. In a later analysis, TCR nucleotide sequences were compared against IMGT/GENE-DB human TR gene sequences so that V and J genes could be assigned. Using the TCRdist pipeline, a later analysis assigned CDR3 sequences along with most-parsimonious VDJ recombination scenarios. In a later analysis, every TCR beta chain was defined by the combination of its CDR3 amino acid sequence and its V-gene family, and reads without a unique V-gene family were dropped. In a later analysis, 450 to 600 highly shared, low-generation-probability nucleotide sequences were removed to address suspected cross-contamination and a sequencing artifact. For each public chain, a later analysis derived a clonal expansion index from normalized ranks of inferred template counts within each repertoire. In a later analysis, generation probabilities were computed with a VDJ recombination model fitted to out-of-frame rearrangements, and the resulting probabilities were checked against IGoR. In a later analysis, hypergeometric tests were used to score TCR-TCR, TCR-HLA and TCR-CMV co-occurrence, with a repertoire-size bias correction applied to TCR pairs. In a later analysis, false discovery rates were estimated by permuting HLA or CMV assignments 20 times. In a later analysis, co-occurring TCRs were grouped using DBSCAN, with TCRdist sequence similarity added in when clustering inside HLA-allele-positive subsets. For co-occurrence clustering, repertoires with fewer than 30,000 or more than 120,000 public chains were excluded, along with several repertoires with anomalous nucleotide sharing. TCRdb carries this immuneACCESS record with in-frame sequences only. Its versions omit some clonotypes, under half of them owing to an unresolved V gene in the studies checked, with the rest unexplained. V and J calls and clone size are as listed in that table; D and trimming were resolved from the DNA. This sample gives 200,000 to 250,000 clones in total; 70% to 85% of them show up just once. 1.7% of the sample goes to the ten largest clones.

In total, just over 650 healthy bone marrow donors made up the cohort. Cohort members were all nominally healthy when sampled, although unrecorded immune exposures were likely present. The donor was CMV seronegative and belonged to the group of several hundred seronegative cohort members. A peripheral blood sample was provided by each donor, and peripheral blood mononuclear cells were used for TCR beta sequencing. The Qiagen DNeasy Blood Extraction Kit was used to extract genomic DNA from the blood cell samples. This chain joins TRBV28 to TRBJ1-5; the D gene identity is not certain. The sequencing sample was made of PBMCs. The sequence was collected from a man in his fifties in good health and CMV-seronegative. The nucleotide sequence is given as TGTGCCAGCAGTAGCGTGGAAACCCCGAATCAGCCCCAGCATTTT. The resulting protein is CASSSVETPNQPQHF.